This T cell receptor beta chain derives from a study of T cell changes during pregnancy in multiple sclerosis. Germline V gene sequence: CDR1 SGHDT, CDR2 YYEEEE. Trimming took 1 base from V and 9 from J, leaving 15 bases between them. This CDR3 is 14 amino acids long. The method was immunoSEQ multiplex PCR; TCRdb's version includes in-frame clones alone and lacks a portion of them. Altogether roughly 48,000 clones are present, around 92% being singletons, with the ten largest covering around 0.25%. The receptor's source is a female donor with multiple sclerosis, enrolled in a pregnancy study. The specimen was CD4+ T cells from peripheral blood mononuclear cells, collected in the third trimester of pregnancy. J is TRBJ2-3 and V is TRBV5-6; D unresolved. CDR3 loop: CASSLSRPAGTQYF. The CDR3 DNA sequence: TGTGCCAGCAGCTTGTCTAGACCCGCCGGAACGCAGTATTTT.